This T cell receptor beta chain was identified during a study of OX40 agonist ivuxolimab in advanced cancers. A note on the overall study: Ivuxolimab was an agonistic, fully human IgG2 monoclonal antibody directed against OX40 (CD134), a costimulatory receptor. Partial responses occurred in three dose-escalation patients: two with cutaneous melanoma and one with hepatocellular carcinoma. Patients were allowed to have had prior anti-PD-1, anti-PD-L1 or anti-CTLA-4 therapy, and 40% of the dose-escalation patients had been treated with checkpoint inhibitors. Of the roughly 52 dose-escalation patients, hepatocellular carcinoma was present in around 20, melanoma in around 15, renal cell carcinoma in 9 and head and neck cancer in 9. The paper describes the monotherapy dose-escalation part (N of about 52 patients) of the phase I trial of ivuxolimab. In the dose-escalation cohort, more than 75% of patients were male, and the mean age was approximately 60 years, with a range of roughly 23 to 85. Peripheral TCRbeta sequencing was intended to test whether TCR sequence diversity was altered and clonal T-cell expansion was caused by ivuxolimab. Intravenous ivuxolimab was administered to patients every 2 weeks at six dose levels: 0.01, 0.1, 0.3, 1.5, 3 and 10 mg/kg.

The trial excluded patients who had a history of autoimmune disease or were on systemic immunosuppression. Peripheral blood for TCR sequencing was collected from all dose cohorts at baseline, on cycle 4 day 1, and on cycle 7 day 1. The samples were drawn from a first-in-human, open-label, multicenter phase I dose-escalation trial of ivuxolimab. The trial enrolled adults with locally advanced or metastatic head and neck squamous cell, hepatocellular, melanoma or renal cell carcinoma. Before TCR sequencing, CD4+ T cells and CD8+ T cells were sorted from peripheral blood as separate populations. In the case of this clone: It lacks a known antigen. Base qualities are not recorded, but no much larger clone differs from it by a single base.

Here is what the overall study found, with its caveats: After ivuxolimab, CD8+ T cells had more expanded clones than CD4+ T cells on average. Partial responders in the 0.1-3.0 mg/kg groups had among the lowest normalized peripheral clonal expansion, especially among CD8+ T cells. Clonal expansion of both CD4+ and CD8+ blood T cells was observed from baseline to week 6 at doses 0.1 to 3.0 mg/kg. Antigen specificity was not determined for the clonally expanded peripheral T cells. Low levels of normalized T-cell clonal expansion were also seen in some patients who did not respond.

To sequence the TCRbeta CDR3 region, genomic DNA was isolated from the sorted cells. TCRbeta CDR3 regions were sequenced using the immunoSEQ Assay. What TCRdb holds here is the immuneACCESS table cut down to in-frame rearrangements. Part of the clones is not present; checked against another copy, under half of the missing clones reflect an unresolved V gene, and the others are unexplained. The sample records 70,000 to 75,000 clones, roughly 84% of which are singletons. 1.1% of the sample is taken by the ten largest. Trimming leaves V shorter by 0 bases and J shorter by 10 bases, with the junction holding 12 bases beyond the gene matches. The CDR3 starts with the cysteine, ends with the phenylalanine, and has 17 residues. The only DNA kept is the CDR3, 51 bases in frame from the first base. The germline V gene gives CDR1 as SGDLS and CDR2 as YYNGEE.

The V and J genes are TRBV9 and TRBJ1-6; 8 central nucleotides agree with TRBD1. This receptor was identified in an adult with an advanced solid tumor such as melanoma, head and neck, liver or kidney cancer. Here the sequenced sample was CD4+ or CD8+ T cells sorted from blood, taken in a trial of the OX40 agonist ivuxolimab. The nucleotides are TGTGCCAGCAGCGTAGGACAGGGGAGAGGAGAGGGCTCACCCCTCCACTTT. This is translated as CASSVGQGRGEGSPLHF.